This T cell receptor (beta chain) was obtained from a study of radiation and T cells in renal cell carcinoma. Remarks on this clone: Its antigen is still unknown.

Using immunoSEQ multiplex PCR, the repertoire was profiled, and TCRdb retains in-frame clones only, with some absent. Of about 78,000 clones in the sample, roughly 87% are singletons; the top ten hold more than 4.5%. With 0 bases removed from V and 7 bases from J, the gap between germline ends came to 11 bases. This CDR3 spans 14 amino acids. Germline CDR1 is SGDLS and CDR2 is YYNGEE. Time point: blood 4 weeks post-SBRT, at nephrectomy. The treatment was: 15 Gy SBRT to primary tumor, nephrectomy 4 weeks later. General study points: No pretreatment tumor biopsies were available for baseline clonotypes. In blood, top tumor clones expanded by 2 weeks, shrinking by 4.

The source material was blood, sampled from a patient whose treatment included radiotherapy and nephrectomy. V and J are TRBV9 and TRBJ1-5; possibly TRBD1 for D (6 bases). The receptor was isolated from a woman between 65 and 79 years old with renal cell carcinoma. The CDR3 loop is CASSVDQGPQPQHF. The CDR3 DNA sequence: TGTGCCAGCAGCGTAGATCAGGGGCCGCAGCCCCAGCATTTT.